The 2 T cell receptor beta chains presented below share a single source sample, sequenced in a study of T cell responses to AZD1222 COVID-19 vaccine. TCRdb's table, derived via immunoSEQ multiplex PCR, lists solely in-frame clones and lacks some. The table has 140,000 to 150,000 clones, more than 85% seen once. The specimen was peripheral blood, collected on day 0 of AZD1222 vaccination. The receptors stem from an adult in good health.

The rearrangement joins TRBV5-1 to TRBJ2-3, with D unclear. Trimming removed 4 bases at V and 5 bases at J, with 11 bases between. CDR3 size: 13 residues. CDR1 is SGHRS, CDR2 YFSETQ, per germline. The CDR3 DNA is TGCGCCAGCAGCAACGGAGTGGGAGATACGCAGTATTTT. Amino acids: CASSNGVGDTQYF.

This clone was seen just once. The chain couples TRBV7-9 to TRBJ1-6; D gene unclear. The CDR3 sequence is 15 residues long. Germline CDR1 reads SEHNR; CDR2 reads FQNEAQ (reference sequence). V lost 5 bases to trimming and J lost 11 bases, with 19 bases between them. CDR3 loop: CASSGPGTSGTPLHF. The CDR3 DNA reads as TGTGCCAGCAGCGGGCCGGGTACCTCCGGTACACCCCTCCACTTT.